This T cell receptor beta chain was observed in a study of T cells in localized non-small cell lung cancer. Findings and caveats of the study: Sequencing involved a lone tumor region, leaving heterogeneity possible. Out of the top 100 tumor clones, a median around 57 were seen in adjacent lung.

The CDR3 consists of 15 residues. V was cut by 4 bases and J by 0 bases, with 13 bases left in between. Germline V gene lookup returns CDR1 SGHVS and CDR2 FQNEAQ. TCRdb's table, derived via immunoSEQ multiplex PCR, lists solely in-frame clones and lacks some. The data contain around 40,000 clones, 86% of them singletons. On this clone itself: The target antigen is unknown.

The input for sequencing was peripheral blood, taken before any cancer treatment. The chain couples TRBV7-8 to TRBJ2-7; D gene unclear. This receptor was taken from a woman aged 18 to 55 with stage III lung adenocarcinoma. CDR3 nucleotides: TGTGCCAGCAGCTACTGGGCCGATAGCTCCTACGAGCAGTACTTC. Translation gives CASSYWADSSYEQYF.